One T cell receptor (beta chain) is described in this entry. Its antigen is not known. The sample is drawn from a study of T-cell reconstitution after alpha-beta-depleted transplantation in children. Preparation of the TCRbeta library was carried out with unique molecular identifiers. TCRdb independently ran MiXCR on the PCR reads; one entry per CDR3 protein. The data show fewer than 250,000 distinct CDR3 sequences, about 15% seen once. Points from the study as a whole: Surviving recipient T cells and thymic progenitors underlay high day-60 TCRbeta diversity in some patients. Several hundred graft clones that had expanded were reportedly the source of alpha-beta T cells about two months after transplant. At the one-year point after transplant, T-cell counts and TCRbeta diversity were found to come mostly from T cells that had been newly produced.

Trimming pared 4 bases from V and 3 bases from J, leaving 14 bases between. The CDR3 is made up of 15 amino acids. The germline V gene encodes CDR1 MNHEY and CDR2 SMNVEV (reference sequence). Sequencing was performed on PBMCs, mostly from graft donor cells, taken 360 days after TCRalphabeta/CD19-depleted stem cell transplant. The rearrangement uses TRBV27 and TRBJ2-3; D is perhaps TRBD2 (6 bases). This clonotype was obtained from a male patient aged 2-10 years who had a stem cell transplant for acute lymphoblastic leukemia, so the T cells may come from the graft donor. Here the CDR3 reads CASSYGGGQTDTQYF. The CDR3 bases are TGTGCCAGCAGTTATGGGGGAGGTCAGACAGATACGCAGTATTTT.